The TCR beta chain under discussion was sequenced for a study of T cell responses to AZD1222 COVID-19 vaccine. General study findings and limits: Vaccine-associated CD4 TCRs spanned spike, dominant at 160-218 and 743-854. All repertoire sampling was performed exclusively after the peak T cell response. Most donors were white British and more were female, and clonal diversity was possibly underestimated.

Assay: immunoSEQ multiplex PCR; the TCRdb copy retains only in-frame clones and omits some. The table shows approximately 61,000 clones, with around 85% occurring only once. Doses given second, at about 4 or about 12 weeks, were pooled. A word on this clone: The antigen is not known.

This receptor was identified in an adult who received the AZD1222 COVID-19 vaccine. The input for sequencing was peripheral blood, taken 28 days after the second AZD1222 dose.

CDR3 coding DNA: TGTGCCAGCAGCTTATCTGTGGGGGCTGAACAGCAGTACTTC. It translates to CASSLSVGAEQQYF. The chain employs TRBV11-3 and TRBJ2-7; maybe TRBD1 (6 bases). The CDR3 loop spans 14 amino acids. V was pared by 2 bases and J by 8 bases, with 16 bases between. The germline V gene encodes CDR1 SGHNT and CDR2 YENEEA.